This T cell receptor (beta chain) emerged from a study of T-cell reconstitution after alpha-beta-depleted transplantation in children (dated by TCRdb to about 2016). Study-wide context: The study quantitatively tracked T-cell immune reconstitution after TCRalphabeta/CD19-depleted allogeneic hematopoietic cell transplantation in children using TCR repertoire profiling.

This clonotype turned up a few times. Its antigen is not yet known. Per-base qualities were not stored, and no clone one base away is much larger. The CDR3 numbers 16 residues from cysteine through phenylalanine. Just the 48-base CDR3 DNA is kept, in frame starting at base 1. The germline V gene provides CDR1 MNHNS and CDR2 SASEGT. The germline V and J ends show losses of 6 bases and 4 bases respectively, and no gene match explains 12 bases of the junction. Library method: PCR. The run used an Illumina HiSeq 2500. TCR libraries were prepared with molecular barcoding, using unique molecular identifiers to normalize TCRbeta repertoire quantification. TCRdb reprocessed the public reads (quality trimming at Q25 with fastp, clone calling with MiXCR) and kept in-frame beta chains. Entries are consolidated by CDR3 protein sequence, retaining the most common genes and DNA. This sample lists about 610,000 distinct CDR3 sequences; 10% to 13% were detected once. Of the sample, about 4% falls within the top ten clones.

The material was PBMCs from the stem cell graft donor, obtained from the stem cell graft. Here the chain combines TRBV6-1 and TRBJ2-1, with TRBD1 identical over 7 junction bases. The sequence came from a human donor who donated a stem cell graft to a child with acute myeloid leukemia. The nucleotide sequence is given as TGTGCCAGCAGCCCTCAAACAGGGGCGATTTACAATGAGCAGTTCTTC. This translates into CASSPQTGAIYNEQFF.